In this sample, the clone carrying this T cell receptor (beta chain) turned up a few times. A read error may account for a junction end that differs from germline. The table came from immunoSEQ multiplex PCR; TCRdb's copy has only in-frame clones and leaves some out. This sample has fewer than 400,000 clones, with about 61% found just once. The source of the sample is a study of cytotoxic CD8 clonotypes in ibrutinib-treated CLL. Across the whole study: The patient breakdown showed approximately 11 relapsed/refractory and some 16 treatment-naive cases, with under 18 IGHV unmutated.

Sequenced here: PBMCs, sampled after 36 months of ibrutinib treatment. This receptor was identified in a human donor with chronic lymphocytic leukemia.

DNA for the CDR3: TGTGCCAGCAGGGGCCTCGACCTGCACTTC. Translating it yields CASRGLDLHF. V usage is TRBV2 and J usage is TRBJ2-7; D gene uncertain. Looked up from germline, CDR1 is SNHLY and CDR2 is FYNNEI. The CDR3 loop spans 10 amino acids.